The source of this T cell receptor (beta chain) is a study of cytomegalovirus exposure and HLA in healthy donors. Note on this clone: The antigen is undetermined.

The PCR contained 60 Vbeta and 13 Jbeta primers. Here immunoSEQ multiplex PCR was the method, and the copy in TCRdb shows in-frame clones only, minus some. The sample consists of 150,000 to 200,000 clones, roughly four fifths of them appearing once. The ends lost 1 base at V and 2 bases at J; junction bases unmatched: 14. The CDR3 length is 18 residues. CDR1 and CDR2 (germline): MNHEY, SMNVEV (reference sequence). Study observations and caveats: As was reported, the HLA-A and HLA-B alleles of most subjects were accurately predicted from TCR beta sequences. As a later analysis showed, a missense DCLRE1C variant was linked to trimming of TCR beta V- and J-genes.

V gene TRBV27 combines with J gene TRBJ2-7; 7 positions match TRBD1. Sequencing input: PBMCs. The receptor was isolated from a middle-aged man in good health and CMV-seropositive. CDR3 in DNA: TGTGCCAGCAGTTTATGGCCCCTCCCGGGACAGAAACCCTACGAGCAGTACTTC. Its protein product is CASSLWPLPGQKPYEQYF.